This entry lists 8 T cell receptor beta chains sequenced from one sample in a study of blood T cell repertoires in COVID-19. The data were produced by immunoSEQ multiplex PCR, yet TCRdb's version contains in-frame clones alone and is incomplete. The repertoire holds fewer than 300,000 clones, with 85% to 90% as singletons. The sample taken for sequencing was peripheral blood. The receptor source for this set is a woman between 50 and 59 years old with COVID-19, enrolled during active disease.

This sequence joins TRBV9 and TRBJ2-3; no clear D. The CDR3 length is 12 residues. Germline V gives CDR1 SGDLS, CDR2 YYNGEE. V was pared by 4 bases and J by 5 bases, with 8 bases between. DNA for the CDR3: TGTGCCAGCAGCCCCCGGGTAGATACGCAGTATTTT. Its protein is CASSPRVDTQYF.

This chain uses TRBV7-8 with TRBJ2-7, with 7 bases aligning to TRBD2. V gave up 6 bases and J gave up 7 bases; unmatched junction bases: 6. Germline-derived CDR1 and CDR2 are SGHVS and FQNEAQ. The CDR3 has 12 amino acids. The CDR3 sequence is CASSSPGGEQYF. CDR3 nucleotide sequence: TGTGCCAGCAGTTCCCCCGGGGGGGAGCAGTACTTC.

This clone has a single count. The rearrangement joins TRBV15 to TRBJ2-7; 12 bases agree with TRBD2. The ends lost 1 base at V and 2 bases at J; junction bases unmatched: 0. Germline V gene sequence: CDR1 LNHNV, CDR2 YYDKDF (reference sequence). The CDR3 runs 15 residues. CDR3: CATSRGLAGAYEQYF. The CDR3, as DNA: TGTGCCACCAGCAGAGGACTAGCGGGAGCCTACGAGCAGTACTTC. Using reference TRBV15 and TRBJ2-7 for the parts outside the CDR3, the full variable domain is DAMVIQNPRYQVTQFGKPVTLSCSQTLNHNVMYWYQQKSSQAPKLLFHYYDKDFNNEADTPDNFQSRRPNTSFCFLDIRSPGLGDTAMYLCATSRGLAGAYEQYFGPGTRLTVT.

V is TRBV27 and J is TRBJ1-3; a weak D match, TRBD1 (5 bases). Trimming removed 3 bases from V and 3 bases from J, with 15 bases in between. The CDR3 length is 16 residues. From germline, CDR1 is MNHEY and CDR2 SMNVEV (reference sequence). The CDR3 sequence: CASSLGGNPFGNTIYF. The CDR3 nucleotides are TGTGCCAGCAGTTTGGGGGGAAACCCCTTTGGAAACACCATATATTTT.

The chain has TRBV7-9 and TRBJ1-2; D remains ambiguous. Per germline, CDR1 SEHNR and CDR2 FQNEAQ (reference sequence). The V end was cut by 3 bases, the J end by 0 bases, with 14 bases between. CDR3 length: 16 residues. As DNA, the CDR3 is TGTGCCAGCAGCTTTAAGGCGGGCCGCGCTAACTATGGCTACACCTTC. Translation: CASSFKAGRANYGYTF.

This chain links TRBV13 with TRBJ2-1, with 13 bases identical to TRBD2. This CDR3 spans 17 amino acids. CDR1 PRHDT and CDR2 FYEKMQ come from the germline V gene (reference sequence). J lost 9 bases, V lost 2 bases, and 10 bases had no gene match. This CDR3 reads CASSLSRTSGSLSEQFF. CDR3 in DNA: TGTGCCAGCAGCTTATCCCGGACTAGCGGGAGTTTAAGTGAGCAGTTCTTC.

The CDR3 coding sequence is TGCAGTGCTAGGACAGGGGCCATAGCTTTCTTT. It specifies CSARTGAIAFF. The chain couples TRBV20-1 to TRBJ1-1, with 8 bases that match TRBD1. The CDR3 totals 11 residues. J gave up 10 bases and V 3 bases, and 4 bases lay outside the gene matches. CDR1 DFQATT and CDR2 SNEGSKA come from the germline V gene (reference sequence).

This rearrangement joins TRBV30 to TRBJ1-5; D not resolved. Deletions cut 2 bases from V and 9 bases from J, with 8 bases between. CDR3 size: 11 residues. Germline values: CDR1 GTSNPN, CDR2 SVGIG (reference sequence). The CDR3 reads CAWSYFGPQHF. In DNA, the CDR3 is TGTGCCTGGAGTTATTTCGGGCCCCAGCATTTT.